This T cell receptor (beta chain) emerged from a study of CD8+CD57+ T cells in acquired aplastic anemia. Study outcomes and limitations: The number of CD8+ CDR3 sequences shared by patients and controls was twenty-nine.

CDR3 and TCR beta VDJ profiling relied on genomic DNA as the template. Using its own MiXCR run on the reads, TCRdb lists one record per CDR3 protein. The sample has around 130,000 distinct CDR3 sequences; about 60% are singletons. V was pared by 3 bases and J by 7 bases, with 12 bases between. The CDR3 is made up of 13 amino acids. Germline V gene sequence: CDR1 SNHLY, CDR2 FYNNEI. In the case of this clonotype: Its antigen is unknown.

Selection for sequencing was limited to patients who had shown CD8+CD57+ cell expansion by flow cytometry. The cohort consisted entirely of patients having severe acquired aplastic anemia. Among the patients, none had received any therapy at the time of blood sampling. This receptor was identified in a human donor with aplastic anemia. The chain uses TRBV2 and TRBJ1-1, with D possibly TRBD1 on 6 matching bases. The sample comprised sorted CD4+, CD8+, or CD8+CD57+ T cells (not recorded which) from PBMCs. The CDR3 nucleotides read TGTGCCAGCAGTGAGTCGGCAGGGGATGAAGCTTTCTTT. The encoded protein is CASSESAGDEAFF.